The clone carrying this T cell receptor beta chain was seen repeatedly, ten times or more. What it binds is unknown. This sample is part of a study of regulatory T cells in long-lasting Graves disease. As for the study in general: Freshly diagnosed Graves' patients had used antithyroid drugs for under 3 months.

Assembly of TCR beta libraries relied on iRepertoire HTBI primers together with Arm-PCR of CDR3 regions. Using its own MiXCR run on the multiplex PCR reads, TCRdb lists one record per CDR3 protein. The sample has some 450,000 distinct CDR3 sequences, about a sixth seen once. Study-wide results and caveats: TCR diversity was lower in persistent Graves' patients (versus newly diagnosed ones). New patients shared some 970 public clonotypes, fewer than the roughly 3,000 shared by persistent patients. Only a small sample size was used, which may have cut accuracy.

As for time point: newly diagnosed GD, antithyroid drugs for less than 3 months. Construction of the TCR library relied on RNA isolated from PBMCs. The V gene's germline CDR1 is SQVTM and CDR2 ANQGSEA. This CDR3 has 13 residues. After removal of 2 bases from V and 6 bases from J, the junction contained 6 bases not matched to a gene. This sample also belongs to another study, concerning T cells in Graves' hyperthyroidism and ophthalmopathy.

The material sequenced was peripheral blood mononuclear cells (PBMCs), taken at new diagnosis, from a patient treated with antithyroid drugs. The TCR comes from a woman aged 25 to 39 with Graves disease. This chain uses TRBV29-1 with TRBJ2-7; 8 bases line up with TRBD2. The DNA for the CDR3 is TGCAGCGTTGAAACGGGAGGGCCGAGCGAGCAGTACTTC. This translates into CSVETGGPSEQYF.